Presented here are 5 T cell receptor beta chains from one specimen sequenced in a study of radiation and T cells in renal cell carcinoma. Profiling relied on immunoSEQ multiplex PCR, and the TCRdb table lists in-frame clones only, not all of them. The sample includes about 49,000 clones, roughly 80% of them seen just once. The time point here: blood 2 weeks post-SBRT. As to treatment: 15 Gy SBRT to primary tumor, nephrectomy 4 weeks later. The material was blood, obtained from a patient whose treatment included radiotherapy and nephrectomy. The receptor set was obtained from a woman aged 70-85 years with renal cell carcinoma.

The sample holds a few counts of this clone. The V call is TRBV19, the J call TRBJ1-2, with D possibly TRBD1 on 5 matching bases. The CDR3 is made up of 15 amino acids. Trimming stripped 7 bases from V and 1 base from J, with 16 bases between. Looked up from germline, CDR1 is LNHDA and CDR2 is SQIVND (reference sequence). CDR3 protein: CASKKARADNYGYTF. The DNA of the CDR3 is TGTGCCAGTAAGAAGGCCAGGGCCGATAACTATGGCTACACCTTC.

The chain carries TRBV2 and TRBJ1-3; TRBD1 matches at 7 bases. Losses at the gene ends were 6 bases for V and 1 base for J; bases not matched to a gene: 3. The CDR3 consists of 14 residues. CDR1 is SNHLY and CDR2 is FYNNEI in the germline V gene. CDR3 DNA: TGTGCCAGCAGAGGACAGGTTTCTGGAAACACCATATATTTT. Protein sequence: CASRGQVSGNTIYF.

The CDR3 sequence: CASSRGAENTEAFF. The DNA for the CDR3 is TGTGCCAGCAGTCGGGGGGCAGAGAACACTGAAGCTTTCTTT. J is TRBJ1-1 and V is TRBV6-1, with D possibly TRBD1 on 6 matching bases. CDR1 MNHNS and CDR2 SASEGT come from the germline V gene. This CDR3 has 14 residues. Trimming took 5 bases from V and 1 from J, leaving 11 bases between them.

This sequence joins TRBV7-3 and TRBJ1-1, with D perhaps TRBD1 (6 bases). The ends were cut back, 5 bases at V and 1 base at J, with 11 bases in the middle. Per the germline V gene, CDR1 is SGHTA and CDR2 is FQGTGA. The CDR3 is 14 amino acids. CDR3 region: CASSAGHQNTEAFF. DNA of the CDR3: TGTGCCAGCAGCGCGGGACATCAGAACACTGAAGCTTTCTTT.

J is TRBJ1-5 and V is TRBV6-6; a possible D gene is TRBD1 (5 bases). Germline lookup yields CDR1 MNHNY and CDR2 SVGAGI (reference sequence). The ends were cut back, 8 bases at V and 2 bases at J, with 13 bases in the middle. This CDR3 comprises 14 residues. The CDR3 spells CASSWGVGNQPQHF. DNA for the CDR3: TGTGCCAGCTCCTGGGGGGTTGGCAATCAGCCCCAGCATTTT.